This T cell receptor (beta chain) is drawn from a study of T cell changes during pregnancy in multiple sclerosis. Generated by immunoSEQ multiplex PCR, the TCRdb table keeps only in-frame clones and is missing some. The data contain about 100,000 clones, 85% to 95% of them seen just once; the ten biggest clones take up approximately 1%. Unmatched junction bases numbered 2, after V lost 2 bases and J lost 4 bases. Germline CDR1 and CDR2: SGHDT and YYEEEE. CDR3 length equals 15 residues. The material was peripheral blood, obtained before pregnancy. This TCR came from a female donor with multiple sclerosis, enrolled in a pregnancy study. The gene calls are TRBV5-6 and TRBJ2-2; the match to TRBD1 covers 10 bases. CDR3 sequence: CASSFGTGATGELFF. The CDR3 DNA reads TGTGCCAGCAGCTTCGGGACAGGGGCCACCGGGGAGCTGTTTTTT.